The T cell receptor beta chain under discussion was sequenced for a study of early T cells in non-severe SARS-CoV-2 infection. The overall study: Sequencing targeted bulk RNA from unsorted whole blood, leaving chains unpaired.

The V segment lost 0 bases and the J segment 4 bases; nucleotides outside the gene matches: 7. Germline V CDR1 and CDR2: DFQATT, SNEGSKA (reference sequence). CDR3 length: 16 residues. Unique molecular identifiers were affixed to single, distinct cDNA molecules. Using its own MiXCR run on the 5' RACE reads, TCRdb lists one record per CDR3 protein. The table includes some 77,000 distinct CDR3 sequences, over 9% detected once. This clonotype was counted between two and nine times. Antigen: not known. Study-level points and caveats: Matching against VDJdb likely underestimated virus-specific expansions, favoring anti-spike CD8.

Input material: whole blood. The sequence was obtained from an adult who was a healthcare worker with PCR-confirmed SARS-CoV-2 infection or an uninfected control (not recorded which). This sequence joins TRBV20-1 and TRBJ2-2; TRBD2 matches at 8 bases. The CDR3 DNA reads TGCAGTGCTAGAGATGGCGGGAGGTCCCCCACCGGGGAGCTGTTTTTT. This sequence encodes CSARDGGRSPTGELFF.